This T cell receptor (beta chain) was documented in a study of early T cells in non-severe SARS-CoV-2 infection. TCRdb passed the 5' RACE reads through MiXCR, listing each CDR3 protein once. The sample yields under 85,000 distinct CDR3 sequences, roughly 10% seen once. This clonotype was observed a few times. The V gene lost 1 base and the J gene lost 3 bases, with 10 bases spanning the gap. CDR1 is SGHVS, CDR2 FQNEAQ, per germline. The CDR3 sequence is 14 residues long. The rearrangement uses TRBV7-8 and TRBJ2-7; either TRBD1 or TRBD2 may supply D (5 bases each). The specimen sequenced was whole blood. The sequence was collected from an adult who was a healthcare worker with PCR-confirmed SARS-CoV-2 infection or an uninfected control (not recorded which). CDR3 coding DNA: TGTGCCAGCAGCTTAGGAGGGGCCGACTACGAGCAGTACTTC. Protein sequence: CASSLGGADYEQYF. The full variable domain, with the rest looked up from reference TRBV7-8 and TRBJ2-7, is GAGVSQSPRYKVAKRGQDVALRCDPISGHVSLFWYQQALGQGPEFLTYFQNEAQLDKSGLPSDRFFAERPEGSVSTLKIQRTQQEDSAVYLCASSLGGADYEQYFGPGTRLTVT.